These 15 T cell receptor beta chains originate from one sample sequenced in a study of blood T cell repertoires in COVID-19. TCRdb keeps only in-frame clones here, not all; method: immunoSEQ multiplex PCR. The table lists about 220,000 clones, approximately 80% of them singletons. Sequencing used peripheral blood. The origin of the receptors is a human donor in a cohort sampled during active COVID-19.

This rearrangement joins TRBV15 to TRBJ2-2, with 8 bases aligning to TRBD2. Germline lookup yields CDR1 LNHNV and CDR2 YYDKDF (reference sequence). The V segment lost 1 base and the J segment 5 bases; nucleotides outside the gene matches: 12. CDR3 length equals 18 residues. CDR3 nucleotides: TGTGCCACCAGCAGAGTCGCACTAGCGGAGAAGGATACCGGGGAGCTGTTTTTT. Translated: CATSRVALAEKDTGELFF.

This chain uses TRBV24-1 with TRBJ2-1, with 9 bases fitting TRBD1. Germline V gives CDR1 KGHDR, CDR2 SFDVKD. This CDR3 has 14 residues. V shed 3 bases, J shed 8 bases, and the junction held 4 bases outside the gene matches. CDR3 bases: TGTGCCACCAGTGATGGGGACAGGGACGATGAGCAGTTCTTC. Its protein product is CATSDGDRDDEQFF.

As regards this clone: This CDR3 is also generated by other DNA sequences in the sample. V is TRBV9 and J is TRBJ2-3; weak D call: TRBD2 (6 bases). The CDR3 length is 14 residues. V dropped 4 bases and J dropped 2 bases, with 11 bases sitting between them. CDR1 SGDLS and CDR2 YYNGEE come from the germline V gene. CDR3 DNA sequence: TGTGCCAGCAGCCCTGGGACTCCCACAGATACGCAGTATTTT. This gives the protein CASSPGTPTDTQYF.

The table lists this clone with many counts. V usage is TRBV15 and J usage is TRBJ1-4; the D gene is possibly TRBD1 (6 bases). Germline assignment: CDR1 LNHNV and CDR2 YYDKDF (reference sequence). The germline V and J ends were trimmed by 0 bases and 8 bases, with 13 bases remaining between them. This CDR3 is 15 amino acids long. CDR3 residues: CATSRDFRGGEKLFF. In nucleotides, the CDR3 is TGTGCCACCAGCAGAGATTTCAGGGGAGGGGAAAAACTGTTTTTT.

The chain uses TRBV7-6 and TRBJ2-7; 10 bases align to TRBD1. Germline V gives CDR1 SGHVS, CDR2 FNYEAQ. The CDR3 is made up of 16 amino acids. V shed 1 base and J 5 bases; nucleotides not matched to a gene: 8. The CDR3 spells CASSLGTGGIGDEQYF. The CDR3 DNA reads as TGTGCCAGCAGCTTAGGGACAGGGGGTATCGGGGACGAGCAGTACTTC.

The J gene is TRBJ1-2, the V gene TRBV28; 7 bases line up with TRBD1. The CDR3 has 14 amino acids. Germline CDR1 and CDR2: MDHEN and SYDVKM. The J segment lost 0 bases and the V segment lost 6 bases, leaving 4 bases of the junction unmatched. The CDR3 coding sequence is TGTGCCAGCAGCTTCGGGACAGCTAACTATGGCTACACCTTC. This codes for CASSFGTANYGYTF.

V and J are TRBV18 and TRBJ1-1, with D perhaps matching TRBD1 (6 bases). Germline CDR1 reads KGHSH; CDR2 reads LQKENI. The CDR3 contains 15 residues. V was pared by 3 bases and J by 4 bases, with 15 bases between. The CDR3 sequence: CASSPLAGEGTEAFF. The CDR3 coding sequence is TGTGCCAGCTCACCCCTCGCAGGGGAGGGCACTGAAGCTTTCTTT.

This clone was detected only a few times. Here the CDR3 reads CASTTSSPHEQYF. The CDR3 bases are TGTGCCAGTACTACCTCTTCCCCCCACGAGCAGTACTTC. The gene calls are TRBV28 and TRBJ2-7; D is ambiguous. Germline V lookup: CDR1 MDHEN, CDR2 SYDVKM. Trimming removed 9 bases from V and 5 bases from J, with 17 bases in between. This CDR3 contains 13 residues.

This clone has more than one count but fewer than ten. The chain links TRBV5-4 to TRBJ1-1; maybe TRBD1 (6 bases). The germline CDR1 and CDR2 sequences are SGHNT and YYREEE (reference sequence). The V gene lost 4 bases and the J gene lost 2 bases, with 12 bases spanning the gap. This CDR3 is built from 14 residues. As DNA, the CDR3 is TGTGCCAGCAGCAGGACAGCCTCCAACACTGAAGCTTTCTTT. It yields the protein CASSRTASNTEAFF.

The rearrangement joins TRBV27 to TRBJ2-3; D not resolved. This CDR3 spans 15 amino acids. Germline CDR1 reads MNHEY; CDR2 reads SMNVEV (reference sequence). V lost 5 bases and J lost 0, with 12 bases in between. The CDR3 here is CASSPQVPSTDTQYF. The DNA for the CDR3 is TGTGCCAGCAGTCCCCAGGTACCTAGCACAGATACGCAGTATTTT.

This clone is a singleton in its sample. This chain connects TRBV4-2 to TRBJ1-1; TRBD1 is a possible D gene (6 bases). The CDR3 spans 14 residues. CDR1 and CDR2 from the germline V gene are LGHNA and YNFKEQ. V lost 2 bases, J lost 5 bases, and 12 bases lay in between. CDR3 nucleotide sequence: TGTGCCAGCAGCCAACAGGGGTCCGGAACTGAAGCTTTCTTT. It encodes CASSQQGSGTEAFF.

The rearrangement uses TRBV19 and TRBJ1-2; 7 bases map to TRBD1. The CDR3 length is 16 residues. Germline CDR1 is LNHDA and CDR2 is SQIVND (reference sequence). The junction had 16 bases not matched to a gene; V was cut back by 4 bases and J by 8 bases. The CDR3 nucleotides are TGTGCCAGTAGTAACCCCAACGATGAGGGGGCGCGCGGCTACACCTTC. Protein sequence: CASSNPNDEGARGYTF.

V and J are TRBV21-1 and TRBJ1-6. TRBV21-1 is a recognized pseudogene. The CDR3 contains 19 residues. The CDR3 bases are TGTGCCAGCAGCAAGCGGGAAGATGCCCGTAGCTCCTATAATTCACCCCTCCACTTT. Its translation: CASSKREDARSSYNSPLHF.

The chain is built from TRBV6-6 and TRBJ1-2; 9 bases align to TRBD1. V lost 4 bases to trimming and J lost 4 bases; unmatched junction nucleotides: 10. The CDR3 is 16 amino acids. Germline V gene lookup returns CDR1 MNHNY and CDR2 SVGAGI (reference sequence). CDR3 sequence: CASSSNRDRVIYGYTF. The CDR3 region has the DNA TGTGCCAGCAGTTCCAACCGGGACAGGGTAATCTATGGCTACACCTTC.

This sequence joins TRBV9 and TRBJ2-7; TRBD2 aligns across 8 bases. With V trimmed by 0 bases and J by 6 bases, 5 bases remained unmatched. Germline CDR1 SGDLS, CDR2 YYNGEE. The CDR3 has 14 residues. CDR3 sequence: CASSVGTSGSEQYF. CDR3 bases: TGTGCCAGCAGCGTAGGCACTAGCGGATCCGAGCAGTACTTC.